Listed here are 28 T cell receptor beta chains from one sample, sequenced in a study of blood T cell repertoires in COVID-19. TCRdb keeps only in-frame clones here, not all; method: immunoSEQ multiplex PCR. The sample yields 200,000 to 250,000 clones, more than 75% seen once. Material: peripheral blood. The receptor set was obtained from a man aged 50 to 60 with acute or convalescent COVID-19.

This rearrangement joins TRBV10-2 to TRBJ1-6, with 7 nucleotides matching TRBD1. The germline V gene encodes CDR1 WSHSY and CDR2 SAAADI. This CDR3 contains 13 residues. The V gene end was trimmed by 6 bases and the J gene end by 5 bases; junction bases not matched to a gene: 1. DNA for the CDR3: TGCGCCAGCAGAGGGGGCAATAATTCACCCCTCCACTTT. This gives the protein CASRGGNNSPLHF.

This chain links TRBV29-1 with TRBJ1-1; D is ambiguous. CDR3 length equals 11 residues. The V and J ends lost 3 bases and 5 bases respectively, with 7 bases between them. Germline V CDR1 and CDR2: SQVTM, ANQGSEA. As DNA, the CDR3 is TGCAGCGTTGAGTTGAGGACTGAAGCTTTCTTT. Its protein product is CSVELRTEAFF.

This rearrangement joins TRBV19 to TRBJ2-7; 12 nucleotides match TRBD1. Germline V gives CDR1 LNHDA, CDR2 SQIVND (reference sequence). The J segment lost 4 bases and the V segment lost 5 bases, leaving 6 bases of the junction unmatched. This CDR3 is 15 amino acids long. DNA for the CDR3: TGTGCCAGTAGTGTTACGGGACAGGGGGCTTACGAGCAGTACTTC. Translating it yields CASSVTGQGAYEQYF.

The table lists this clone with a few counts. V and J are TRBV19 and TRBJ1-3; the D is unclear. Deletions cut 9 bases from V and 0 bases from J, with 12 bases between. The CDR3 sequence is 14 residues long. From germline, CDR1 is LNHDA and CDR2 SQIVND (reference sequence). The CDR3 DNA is TGTGCCAGCAGCCGGGGTTCCTCTGGAAACACCATATATTTT. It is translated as CASSRGSSGNTIYF.

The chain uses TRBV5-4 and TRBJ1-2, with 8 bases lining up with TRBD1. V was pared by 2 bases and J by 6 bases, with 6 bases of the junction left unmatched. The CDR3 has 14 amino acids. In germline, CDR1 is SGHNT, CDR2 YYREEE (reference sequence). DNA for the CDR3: TGTGCCAGCAGCTTCAACAGGGGGTTGGATGGCTACACCTTC. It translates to CASSFNRGLDGYTF.

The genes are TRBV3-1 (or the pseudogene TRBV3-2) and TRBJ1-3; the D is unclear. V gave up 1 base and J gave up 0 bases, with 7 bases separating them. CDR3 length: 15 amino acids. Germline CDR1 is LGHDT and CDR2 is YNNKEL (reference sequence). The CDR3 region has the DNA TGTGCCAGCAGCCAAGTTGGCAACTCTGGAAACACCATATATTTT. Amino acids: CASSQVGNSGNTIYF.

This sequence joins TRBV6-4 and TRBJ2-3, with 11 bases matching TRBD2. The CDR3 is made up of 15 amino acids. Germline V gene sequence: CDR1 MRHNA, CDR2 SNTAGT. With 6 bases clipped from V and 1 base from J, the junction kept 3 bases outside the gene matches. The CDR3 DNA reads TGTGCCAGCAGCCCGACTAGCGGGGGCACAGATACGCAGTATTTT. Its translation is CASSPTSGGTDTQYF.

CDR3 nucleotide sequence: TGTGCCAGCTCACTCGGAACTAATAATTCACCCCTCCACTTT. It yields the protein CASSLGTNNSPLHF. The V call is TRBV18, the J call TRBJ1-6; D unresolved. Deletions cut 4 bases from V and 5 bases from J, with 9 bases between. Germline V gives CDR1 KGHSH, CDR2 LQKENI. The CDR3 spans 14 residues.

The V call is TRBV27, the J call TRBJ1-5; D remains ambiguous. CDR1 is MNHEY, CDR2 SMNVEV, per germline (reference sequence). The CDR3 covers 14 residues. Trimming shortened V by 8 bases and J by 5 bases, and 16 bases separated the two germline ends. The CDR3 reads CASALGGMDQPQHF. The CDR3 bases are TGTGCCAGCGCCTTGGGAGGGATGGATCAGCCCCAGCATTTT.

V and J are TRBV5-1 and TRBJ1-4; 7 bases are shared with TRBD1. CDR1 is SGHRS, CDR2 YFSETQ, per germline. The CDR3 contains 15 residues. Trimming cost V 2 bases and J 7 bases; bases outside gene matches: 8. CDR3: CASSLGGGLGEKLFF. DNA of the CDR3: TGCGCCAGCAGCTTAGGAGGGGGCTTAGGTGAAAAACTGTTTTTT.

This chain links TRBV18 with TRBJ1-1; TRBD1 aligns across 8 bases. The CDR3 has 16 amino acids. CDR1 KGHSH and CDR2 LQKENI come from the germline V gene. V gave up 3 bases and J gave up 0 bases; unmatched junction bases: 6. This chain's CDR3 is CASSPWTGRLNTEAFF. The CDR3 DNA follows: TGTGCCAGCTCACCGTGGACAGGGCGCTTGAACACTGAAGCTTTCTTT.

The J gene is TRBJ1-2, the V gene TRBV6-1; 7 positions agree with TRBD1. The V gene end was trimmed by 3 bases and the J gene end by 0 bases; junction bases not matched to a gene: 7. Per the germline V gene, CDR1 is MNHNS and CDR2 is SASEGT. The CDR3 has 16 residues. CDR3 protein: CASSDQTGSPNYGYTF. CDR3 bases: TGTGCCAGCAGTGACCAGACAGGGAGTCCTAACTATGGCTACACCTTC.

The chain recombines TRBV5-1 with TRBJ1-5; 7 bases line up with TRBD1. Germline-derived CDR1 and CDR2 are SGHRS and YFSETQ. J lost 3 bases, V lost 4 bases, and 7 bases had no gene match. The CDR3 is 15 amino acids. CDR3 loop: CASSATGAPNQPQHF. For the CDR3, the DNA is TGCGCCAGCAGCGCCACAGGGGCCCCCAATCAGCCCCAGCATTTT. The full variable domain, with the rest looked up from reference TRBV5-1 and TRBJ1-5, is KAGVTQTPRYLIKTRGQQVTLSCSPISGHRSVSWYQQTPGQGLQFLFEYFSETQRNKGNFPGRFSGRQFSNSRSEMNVSTLELGDSALYLCASSATGAPNQPQHFGDGTRLSIL.

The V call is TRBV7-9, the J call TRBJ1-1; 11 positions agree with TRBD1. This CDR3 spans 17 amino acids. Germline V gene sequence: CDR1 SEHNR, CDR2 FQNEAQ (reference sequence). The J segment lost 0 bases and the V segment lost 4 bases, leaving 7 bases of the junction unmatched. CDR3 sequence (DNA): TGTGCCAGCAGCTCGGACAGGGGGCGAGGGATGAACACTGAAGCTTTCTTT. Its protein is CASSSDRGRGMNTEAFF.

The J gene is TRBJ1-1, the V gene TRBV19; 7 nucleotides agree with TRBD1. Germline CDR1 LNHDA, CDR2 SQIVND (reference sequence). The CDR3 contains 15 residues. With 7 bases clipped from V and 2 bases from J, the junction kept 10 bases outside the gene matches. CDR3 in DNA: TGTGCCAGTAATCAAATCGACAGGGATAACACTGAAGCTTTCTTT. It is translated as CASNQIDRDNTEAFF. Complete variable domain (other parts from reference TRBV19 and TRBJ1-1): DGGITQSPKYLFRKEGQNVTLSCEQNLNHDAMYWYRQDPGQGLRLIYYSQIVNDFQKGDIAEGYSVSREKKESFPLTVTSAQKNPTAFYLCASNQIDRDNTEAFFGQGTRLTVV.

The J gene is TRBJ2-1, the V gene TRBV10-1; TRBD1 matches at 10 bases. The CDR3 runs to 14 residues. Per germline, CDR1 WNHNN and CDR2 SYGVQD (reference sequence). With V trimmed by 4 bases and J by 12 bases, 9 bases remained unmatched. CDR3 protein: CASSGTGGLRVQFF. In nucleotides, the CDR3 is TGCGCCAGCAGTGGGACAGGGGGATTGAGGGTGCAGTTCTTC.

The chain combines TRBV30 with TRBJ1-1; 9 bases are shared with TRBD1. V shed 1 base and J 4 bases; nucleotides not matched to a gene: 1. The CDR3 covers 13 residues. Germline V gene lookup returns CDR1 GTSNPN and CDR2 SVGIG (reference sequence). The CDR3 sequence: CAWSEQGATEAFF. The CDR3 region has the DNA TGTGCCTGGAGTGAACAGGGGGCCACTGAAGCTTTCTTT.

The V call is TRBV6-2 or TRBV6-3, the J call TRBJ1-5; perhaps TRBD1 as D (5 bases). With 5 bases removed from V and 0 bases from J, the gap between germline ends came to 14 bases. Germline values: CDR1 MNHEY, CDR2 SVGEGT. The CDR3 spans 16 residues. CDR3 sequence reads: CASSPWGDYSNQPQHF. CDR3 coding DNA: TGTGCCAGCAGTCCCTGGGGGGACTATAGCAATCAGCCCCAGCATTTT.

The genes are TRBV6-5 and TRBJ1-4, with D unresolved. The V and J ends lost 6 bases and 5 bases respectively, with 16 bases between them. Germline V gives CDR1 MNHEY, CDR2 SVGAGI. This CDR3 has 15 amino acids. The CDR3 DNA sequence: TGTGCCAGCAGCCGAAACAGCGGAACAAATGAAAAACTGTTTTTT. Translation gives CASSRNSGTNEKLFF.

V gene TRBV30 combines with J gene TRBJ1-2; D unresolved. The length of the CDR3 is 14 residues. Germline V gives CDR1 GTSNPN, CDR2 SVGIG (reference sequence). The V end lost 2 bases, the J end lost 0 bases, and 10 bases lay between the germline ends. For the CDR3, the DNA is TGTGCCTGGAGTTTTCGGGGAACTAACTATGGCTACACCTTC. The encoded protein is CAWSFRGTNYGYTF. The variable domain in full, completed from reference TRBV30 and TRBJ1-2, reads SQTIHQWPATLVQPVGSPLSLECTVEGTSNPNLYWYRQAAGRGLQLLFYSVGIGQISSEVPQNLSASRPQDRQFILSSKKLLLSDSGFYLCAWSFRGTNYGYTFGSGTRLTVV.

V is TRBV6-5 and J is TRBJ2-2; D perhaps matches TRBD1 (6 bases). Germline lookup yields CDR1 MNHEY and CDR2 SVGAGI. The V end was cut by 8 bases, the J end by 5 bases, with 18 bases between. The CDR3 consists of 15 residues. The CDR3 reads CASGEQGFGTGELFF. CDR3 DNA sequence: TGTGCCAGCGGGGAACAGGGATTTGGGACCGGGGAGCTGTTTTTT.

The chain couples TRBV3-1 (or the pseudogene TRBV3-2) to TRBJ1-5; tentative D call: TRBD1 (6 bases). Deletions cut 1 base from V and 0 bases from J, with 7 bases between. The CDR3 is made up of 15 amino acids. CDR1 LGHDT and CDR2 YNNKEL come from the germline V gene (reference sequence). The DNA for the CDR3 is TGTGCCAGCAGCCAAGGGACAGCTAGCAATCAGCCCCAGCATTTT. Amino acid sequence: CASSQGTASNQPQHF.

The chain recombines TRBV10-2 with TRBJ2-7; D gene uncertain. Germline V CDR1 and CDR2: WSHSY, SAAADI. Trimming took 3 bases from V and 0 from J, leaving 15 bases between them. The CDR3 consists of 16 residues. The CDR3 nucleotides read TGCGCCAGCAGTGACGGTACCGCGAGGAGCTCCTACGAGCAGTACTTC. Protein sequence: CASSDGTARSSYEQYF.

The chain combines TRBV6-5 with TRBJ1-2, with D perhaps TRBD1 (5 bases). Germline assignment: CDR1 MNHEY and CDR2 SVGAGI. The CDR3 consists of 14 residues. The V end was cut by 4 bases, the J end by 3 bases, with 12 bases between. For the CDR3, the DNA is TGTGCCAGCAGTTCCGGGGGGGTCGACTATGGCTACACCTTC. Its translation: CASSSGGVDYGYTF.

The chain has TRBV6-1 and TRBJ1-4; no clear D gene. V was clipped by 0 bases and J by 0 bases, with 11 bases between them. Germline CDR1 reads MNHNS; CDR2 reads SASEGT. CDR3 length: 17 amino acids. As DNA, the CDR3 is TGTGCCAGCAGTGAAGCGTGGCAGGTCGCAACTAATGAAAAACTGTTTTTT. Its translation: CASSEAWQVATNEKLFF.

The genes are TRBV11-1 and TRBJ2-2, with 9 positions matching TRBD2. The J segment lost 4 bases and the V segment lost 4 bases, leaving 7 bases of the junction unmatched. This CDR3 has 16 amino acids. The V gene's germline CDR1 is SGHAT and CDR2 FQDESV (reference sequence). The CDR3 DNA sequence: TGTGCCAGCAGCTCCCGGACTAGCGTAGGCACCGGGGAGCTGTTTTTT. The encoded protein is CASSSRTSVGTGELFF. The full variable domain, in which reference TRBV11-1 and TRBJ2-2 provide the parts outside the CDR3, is EAEVAQSPRYKITEKSQAVAFWCDPISGHATLYWYRQILGQGPELLVQFQDESVVDDSQLPKDRFSAERLKGVDSTLKIQPAELGDSAMYLCASSSRTSVGTGELFFGEGSRLTVL.

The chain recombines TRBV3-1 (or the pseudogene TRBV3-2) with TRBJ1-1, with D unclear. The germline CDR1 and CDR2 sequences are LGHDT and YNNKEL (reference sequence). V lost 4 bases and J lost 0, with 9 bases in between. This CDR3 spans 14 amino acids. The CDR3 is CASSPRYMNTEAFF. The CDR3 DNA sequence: TGTGCCAGCAGCCCCCGATACATGAACACTGAAGCTTTCTTT.

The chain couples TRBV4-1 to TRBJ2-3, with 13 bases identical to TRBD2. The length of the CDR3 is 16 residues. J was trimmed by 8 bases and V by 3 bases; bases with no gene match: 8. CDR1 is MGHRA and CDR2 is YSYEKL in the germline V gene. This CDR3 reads CASSQGTSGGVATQYF. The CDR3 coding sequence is TGCGCCAGCAGCCAGGGTACTAGCGGGGGGGTTGCTACGCAGTATTTT.